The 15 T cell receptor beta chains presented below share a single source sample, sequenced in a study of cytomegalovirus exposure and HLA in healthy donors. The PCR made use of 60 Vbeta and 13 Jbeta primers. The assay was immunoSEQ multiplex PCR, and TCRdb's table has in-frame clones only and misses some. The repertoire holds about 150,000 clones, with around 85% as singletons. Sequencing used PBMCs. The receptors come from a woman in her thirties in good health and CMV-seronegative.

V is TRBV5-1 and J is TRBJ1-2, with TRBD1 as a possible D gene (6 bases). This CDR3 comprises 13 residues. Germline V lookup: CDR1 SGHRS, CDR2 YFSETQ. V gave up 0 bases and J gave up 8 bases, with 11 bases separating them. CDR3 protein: CASSLGSGDGYTF. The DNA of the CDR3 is TGCGCCAGCAGCTTGGGGTCAGGGGACGGCTACACCTTC.

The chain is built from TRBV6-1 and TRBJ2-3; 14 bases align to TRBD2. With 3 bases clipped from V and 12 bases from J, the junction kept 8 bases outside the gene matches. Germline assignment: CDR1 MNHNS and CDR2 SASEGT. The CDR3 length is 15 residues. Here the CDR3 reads CASSEGTSGSPPQYF. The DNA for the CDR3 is TGTGCCAGCAGTGAGGGGACTAGCGGGAGTCCCCCTCAGTATTTT.

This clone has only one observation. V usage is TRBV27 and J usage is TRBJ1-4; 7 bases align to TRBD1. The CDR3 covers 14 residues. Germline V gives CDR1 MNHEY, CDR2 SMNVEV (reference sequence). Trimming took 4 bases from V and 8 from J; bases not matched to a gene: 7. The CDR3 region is CASSSDRRGEKLFF. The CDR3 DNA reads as TGTGCCAGCAGTTCGGACAGGAGAGGCGAAAAACTGTTTTTT.

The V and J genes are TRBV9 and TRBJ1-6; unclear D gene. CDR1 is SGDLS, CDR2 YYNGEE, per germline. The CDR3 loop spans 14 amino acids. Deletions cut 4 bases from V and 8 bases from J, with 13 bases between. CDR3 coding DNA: TGTGCCAGCAGCTCGAGCCTCACAGATTCACCCCTCCACTTT. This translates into CASSSSLTDSPLHF.

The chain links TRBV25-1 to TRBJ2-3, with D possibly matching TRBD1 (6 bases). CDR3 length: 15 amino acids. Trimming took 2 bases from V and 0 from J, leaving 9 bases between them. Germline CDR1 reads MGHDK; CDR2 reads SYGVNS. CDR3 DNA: TGTGCCAGCAGTGAACAGGGGATTAGCACAGATACGCAGTATTTT. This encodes CASSEQGISTDTQYF.

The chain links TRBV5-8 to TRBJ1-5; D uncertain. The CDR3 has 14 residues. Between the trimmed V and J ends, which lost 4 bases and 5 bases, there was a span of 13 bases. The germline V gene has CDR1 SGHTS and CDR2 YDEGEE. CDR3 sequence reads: CASSQYSVYQPQHF. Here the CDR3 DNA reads TGTGCCAGCAGCCAATACAGTGTCTATCAGCCCCAGCATTTT.

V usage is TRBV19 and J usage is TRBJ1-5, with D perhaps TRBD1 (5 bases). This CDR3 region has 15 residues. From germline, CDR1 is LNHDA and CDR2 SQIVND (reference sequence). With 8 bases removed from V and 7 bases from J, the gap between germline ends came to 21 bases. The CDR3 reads CASGFRGGREQPQHF. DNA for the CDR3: TGTGCCAGTGGTTTTCGGGGGGGACGGGAGCAGCCCCAGCATTTT.

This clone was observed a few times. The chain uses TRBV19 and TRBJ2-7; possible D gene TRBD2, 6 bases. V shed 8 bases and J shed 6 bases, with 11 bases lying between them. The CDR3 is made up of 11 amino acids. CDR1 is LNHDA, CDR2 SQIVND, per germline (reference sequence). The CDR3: CASGGSGEQYF. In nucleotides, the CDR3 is TGTGCCAGTGGAGGGAGCGGCGAGCAGTACTTC.

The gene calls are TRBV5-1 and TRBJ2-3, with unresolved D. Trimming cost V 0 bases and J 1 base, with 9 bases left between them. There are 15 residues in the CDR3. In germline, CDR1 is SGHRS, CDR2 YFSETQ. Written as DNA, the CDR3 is TGCGCCAGCAGCTTGGACCAGATTGGCACAGATACGCAGTATTTT. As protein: CASSLDQIGTDTQYF.

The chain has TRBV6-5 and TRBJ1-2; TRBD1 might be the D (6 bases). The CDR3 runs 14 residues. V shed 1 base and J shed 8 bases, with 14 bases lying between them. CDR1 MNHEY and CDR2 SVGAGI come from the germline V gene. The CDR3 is CASSYFRGAGGYTF. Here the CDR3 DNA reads TGTGCCAGCAGTTACTTCAGGGGCGCCGGGGGCTACACCTTC.

CDR3 in amino acids: CASSETAYSRAFF. The CDR3 nucleotides are TGTGCCAGCAGTGAGACAGCCTACTCCAGAGCTTTCTTT. The chain uses TRBV2 and TRBJ1-1; possibly TRBD1 for D (5 bases). Germline assignment: CDR1 SNHLY and CDR2 FYNNEI. The V gene lost 3 bases and the J gene lost 10 bases, with 15 bases spanning the gap. This CDR3 spans 13 amino acids.

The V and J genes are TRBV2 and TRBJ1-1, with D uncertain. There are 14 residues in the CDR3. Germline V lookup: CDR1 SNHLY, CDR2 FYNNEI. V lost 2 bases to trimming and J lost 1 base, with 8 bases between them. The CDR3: CASSEYTANTEAFF. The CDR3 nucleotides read TGTGCCAGCAGTGAATACACAGCGAACACTGAAGCTTTCTTT.

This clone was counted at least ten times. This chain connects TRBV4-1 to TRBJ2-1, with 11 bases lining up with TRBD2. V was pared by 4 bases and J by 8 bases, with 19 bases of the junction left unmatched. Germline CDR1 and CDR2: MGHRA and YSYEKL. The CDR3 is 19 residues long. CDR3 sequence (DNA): TGCGCCAGCAGCCCGGGGGGTCTAGCGGGAGGTCTACGGATCCATGAGCAGTTCTTC. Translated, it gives CASSPGGLAGGLRIHEQFF.

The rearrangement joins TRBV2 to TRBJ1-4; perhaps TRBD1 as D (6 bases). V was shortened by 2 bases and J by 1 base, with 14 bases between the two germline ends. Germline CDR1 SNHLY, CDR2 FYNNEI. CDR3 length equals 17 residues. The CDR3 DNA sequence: TGTGCCAGCAGTGAACTTCAGGGGCGTGGAACTAATGAAAAACTGTTTTTT. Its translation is CASSELQGRGTNEKLFF.

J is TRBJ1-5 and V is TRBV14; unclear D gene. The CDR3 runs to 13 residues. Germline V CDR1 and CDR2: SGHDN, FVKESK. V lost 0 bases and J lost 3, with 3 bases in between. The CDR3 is CASSQDNNQPQHF. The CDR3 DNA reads TGTGCCAGCAGCCAAGACAACAATCAGCCCCAGCATTTT. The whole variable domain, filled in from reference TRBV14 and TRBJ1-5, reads EAGVTQFPSHSVIEKGQTVTLRCDPISGHDNLYWYRRVMGKEIKFLLHFVKESKQDESGMPNNRFLAERTGGTYSTLKVQPAELEDSGVYFCASSQDNNQPQHFGDGTRLSIL.